Following are 28 T cell receptor beta chains from one sample sequenced in a study of blood T cell repertoires in COVID-19. Assay: immunoSEQ multiplex PCR; the TCRdb copy retains only in-frame clones and omits some. Of 250,000 to 400,000 clones listed, roughly 90% were seen once; the top ten hold less than 3.5%. Sequenced: peripheral blood. Every receptor here comes from a woman aged 25 to 39 with COVID-19, enrolled during active disease.

This chain joins TRBV7-2 and TRBJ2-7, with a tentative D call TRBD1 (5 bases). CDR3 length: 14 residues. Germline CDR1 and CDR2: SGHTA and FQGNSA. V shed 4 bases and J shed 1 base, with 11 bases lying between them. CDR3: CASSSDRVSYEQYF. The CDR3 coding sequence is TGTGCCAGCAGCTCAGACAGAGTGTCCTACGAGCAGTACTTC.

The CDR3 loop is CASSAQTGLARYNEQFF. The DNA of the CDR3 is TGTGCCAGTAGTGCTCAAACGGGACTAGCGAGGTACAATGAGCAGTTCTTC. V usage is TRBV19 and J usage is TRBJ2-1, with 10 bases lining up with TRBD2. The length of the CDR3 is 17 residues. CDR1 is LNHDA, CDR2 SQIVND, per germline (reference sequence). The ends lost 5 bases at V and 4 bases at J; junction bases unmatched: 11.

This clone was seen just once. This sequence joins TRBV15 and TRBJ2-7; 11 positions match TRBD1. CDR1 is LNHNV, CDR2 YYDKDF, per germline (reference sequence). There are 15 residues in the CDR3. With V trimmed by 2 bases and J by 2 bases, 2 bases remained unmatched. The CDR3 sequence is CATSRPGQGAYEQYF. In DNA, the CDR3 is TGTGCCACCAGCAGACCGGGACAGGGGGCCTACGAGCAGTACTTC.

V is TRBV28 and J is TRBJ1-1; 7 nucleotides match TRBD1. Germline trimming cut 6 bases from V and 0 bases from J; bases unmatched to any gene: 10. The CDR3 spans 16 residues. Germline V lookup: CDR1 MDHEN, CDR2 SYDVKM. CDR3 in amino acids: CASRKKQGPMNTEAFF. For the CDR3, the DNA is TGTGCCAGCAGGAAAAAACAGGGGCCCATGAACACTGAAGCTTTCTTT. Full variable domain (missing parts from reference TRBV28 and TRBJ1-1): DVKVTQSSRYLVKRTGEKVFLECVQDMDHENMFWYRQDPGLGLRLIYFSYDVKMKEKGDIPEGYSVSREKKERFSLILESASTNQTSMYLCASRKKQGPMNTEAFFGQGTRLTVV.

J is TRBJ1-1 and V is TRBV6-5; 8 bases line up with TRBD1. Germline trimming cut 6 bases from V and 1 base from J; bases unmatched to any gene: 4. Germline values: CDR1 MNHEY, CDR2 SVGAGI. CDR3 length: 14 residues. CDR3 protein: CASRPGQGNTEAFF. The CDR3 DNA sequence: TGTGCCAGCAGACCCGGACAGGGGAACACTGAAGCTTTCTTT.

This chain joins TRBV1 and TRBJ1-6. TRBV1 is reported as a pseudogene. The CDR3 sequence is 16 residues long. CDR3 residues: CTSSQRGGRNNSPLHF. Here the CDR3 DNA reads TGCACCAGCAGCCAGAGGGGAGGGAGGAATAATTCACCCCTCCACTTT.

The rearrangement joins TRBV10-1 to TRBJ2-1, with 7 bases that match TRBD1. Per germline, CDR1 WNHNN and CDR2 SYGVQD (reference sequence). The CDR3 is 15 amino acids. V shed 4 bases, J shed 5 bases, and the junction held 8 bases outside the gene matches. CDR3 sequence reads: CASSVLTGLDNEQFF. CDR3 bases: TGCGCCAGCAGTGTCCTGACAGGGTTAGACAATGAGCAGTTCTTC.

This clone was picked up a small number of times. The rearrangement uses TRBV27 and TRBJ2-5; D uncertain. The CDR3 is 14 residues long. Germline CDR1 is MNHEY and CDR2 is SMNVEV (reference sequence). Trimming removed 2 bases at V and 5 bases at J, with 12 bases between. The CDR3 sequence is CASSLGSPIETQYF. CDR3 bases: TGTGCCAGCAGTTTAGGTAGTCCCATTGAGACCCAGTACTTC.

The chain couples TRBV19 to TRBJ1-3, with D unresolved. The CDR3 covers 17 residues. Trimming pared 2 bases from V and 0 bases from J, leaving 14 bases between. Germline V gives CDR1 LNHDA, CDR2 SQIVND (reference sequence). CDR3 sequence: CASSIMSNSLSGNTIYF. CDR3 coding DNA: TGTGCCAGTAGTATAATGTCGAACTCACTCTCTGGAAACACCATATATTTT.

In DNA, the CDR3 is TGTGCCAGCAGCTTACAAGGGAGGATTGGGGCCAACGTCCTGACTTTC. Its translation is CASSLQGRIGANVLTF. This chain joins TRBV11-2 and TRBJ2-6, with D possibly being TRBD2 (6 bases). Trimming stripped 2 bases from V and 3 bases from J, with 11 bases between. Germline CDR1 is SGHAT and CDR2 is FQNNGV. The CDR3 loop spans 16 amino acids. Drawing the rest from reference TRBV11-2 and TRBJ2-6, the complete variable domain is EAGVAQSPRYKIIEKRQSVAFWCNPISGHATLYWYQQILGQGPKLLIQFQNNGVVDDSQLPKDRFSAERLKGVDSTLKIQPAKLEDSAVYLCASSLQGRIGANVLTFGAGSRLTVL.

The CDR3 DNA sequence: TGTGCCAGCAGCTTGGGGGGGGAGAGGGGTGAGCAGTTCTTC. As protein: CASSLGGERGEQFF. The chain carries TRBV5-4 and TRBJ2-1, with D perhaps TRBD2 (6 bases). Germline assignment: CDR1 SGHNT and CDR2 YYREEE (reference sequence). V was shortened by 0 bases and J by 9 bases, with 13 bases between the two germline ends. The CDR3 consists of 14 residues.

The chain is built from TRBV28 and TRBJ1-1; D uncertain. V was clipped by 5 bases and J by 0 bases, with 16 bases between them. CDR1 and CDR2 from the germline V gene are MDHEN and SYDVKM. The CDR3 runs to 16 residues. CDR3 loop: CASSPTPPGMNTEAFF. The CDR3 region has the DNA TGTGCCAGCAGTCCCACTCCCCCGGGTATGAACACTGAAGCTTTCTTT.

V usage is TRBV28 and J usage is TRBJ2-7; 7 bases fit TRBD2. CDR3 length: 14 residues. The ends lost 5 bases at V and 2 bases at J; junction bases unmatched: 6. CDR1 and CDR2 (germline): MDHEN, SYDVKM. Here the CDR3 reads CASSISGETYEQYF. Here the CDR3 DNA reads TGTGCCAGCAGTATCAGCGGGGAGACCTACGAGCAGTACTTC. Full variable domain (missing parts from reference TRBV28 and TRBJ2-7): DVKVTQSSRYLVKRTGEKVFLECVQDMDHENMFWYRQDPGLGLRLIYFSYDVKMKEKGDIPEGYSVSREKKERFSLILESASTNQTSMYLCASSISGETYEQYFGPGTRLTVT.

The gene calls are TRBV27 and TRBJ1-5; TRBD1 aligns across 12 bases. The V and J ends lost 5 bases and 2 bases, in that order; junction bases with no gene match: 4. Germline lookup yields CDR1 MNHEY and CDR2 SMNVEV (reference sequence). This CDR3 comprises 16 residues. For the CDR3, the DNA is TGTGCCAGCAGTCCCGGGACAGGGGGCCGCAATCAGCCCCAGCATTTT. Translating it yields CASSPGTGGRNQPQHF.

V gene TRBV28 combines with J gene TRBJ2-3; the match to TRBD2 covers 13 bases. This CDR3 is 16 amino acids long. Germline V CDR1 and CDR2: MDHEN, SYDVKM. After removal of 5 bases from V and 3 bases from J, the junction contained 5 bases not matched to a gene. The CDR3 DNA follows: TGTGCCAGCAGTATCCCACTAGCGGGAGGGACAGATACGCAGTATTTT. This codes for CASSIPLAGGTDTQYF.

This chain connects TRBV9 to TRBJ2-7; tentatively, D is TRBD1 (5 bases). This CDR3 is 14 amino acids long. Germline V CDR1 and CDR2: SGDLS, YYNGEE. The V gene lost 0 bases and the J gene lost 2 bases, with 9 bases spanning the gap. The CDR3 here is CASSVATGTYEQYF. CDR3 DNA: TGTGCCAGCAGCGTAGCTACAGGAACCTACGAGCAGTACTTC.

This rearrangement joins TRBV25-1 to TRBJ1-3; D gene uncertain. Germline CDR1 reads MGHDK; CDR2 reads SYGVNS. This CDR3 contains 14 residues. V shed 6 bases and J shed 0 bases, with 9 bases lying between them. Here the CDR3 reads CASRPRGSGNTIYF. CDR3 DNA sequence: TGTGCCAGCAGACCCAGAGGCTCTGGAAACACCATATATTTT.

V gene TRBV5-1 combines with J gene TRBJ1-1, with D tentatively TRBD1 (5 bases). V gave up 3 bases and J gave up 4 bases, with 13 bases separating them. Germline CDR1 and CDR2: SGHRS and YFSETQ. The CDR3 runs to 14 residues. The CDR3 sequence: CASSSNVGGTEAFF. In nucleotides, the CDR3 is TGCGCCAGCAGCTCCAATGTCGGGGGCACTGAAGCTTTCTTT. The full variable domain, with the rest looked up from reference TRBV5-1 and TRBJ1-1, is KAGVTQTPRYLIKTRGQQVTLSCSPISGHRSVSWYQQTPGQGLQFLFEYFSETQRNKGNFPGRFSGRQFSNSRSEMNVSTLELGDSALYLCASSSNVGGTEAFFGQGTRLTVV.

This clone appeared a single time. The V gene is TRBV19, the J gene TRBJ1-1; no definite D call. V was shortened by 5 bases and J by 2 bases, with 18 bases between the two germline ends. The CDR3 covers 16 residues. CDR1 is LNHDA and CDR2 is SQIVND in the germline V gene (reference sequence). The CDR3 here is CASSPLSRRYNTEAFF. The CDR3, as DNA: TGTGCCAGTAGTCCACTCTCTAGACGGTATAACACTGAAGCTTTCTTT. Based on the CDR3 plus reference TRBV19 and TRBJ1-1, the full variable domain is DGGITQSPKYLFRKEGQNVTLSCEQNLNHDAMYWYRQDPGQGLRLIYYSQIVNDFQKGDIAEGYSVSREKKESFPLTVTSAQKNPTAFYLCASSPLSRRYNTEAFFGQGTRLTVV.

The rearrangement links TRBV2 to TRBJ1-2; 9 nucleotides agree with TRBD1. Germline values: CDR1 SNHLY, CDR2 FYNNEI. The CDR3 is 14 residues long. The J segment lost 2 bases and the V segment lost 4 bases, leaving 2 bases of the junction unmatched. The CDR3 sequence: CASSAGQGNYGYTF. Written as DNA, the CDR3 is TGTGCCAGCAGTGCCGGACAGGGGAACTATGGCTACACCTTC.

The chain couples TRBV7-9 to TRBJ2-5; possible D gene TRBD2, 7 bases. V lost 4 bases and J lost 3, with 15 bases in between. The CDR3 totals 15 residues. CDR1 SEHNR and CDR2 FQNEAQ come from the germline V gene (reference sequence). CDR3 DNA: TGTGCCAGCAGCTCGGCGGGGGCGGGAGAAGAGACCCAGTACTTC. Amino acids: CASSSAGAGEETQYF.

This clone is a singleton in its sample. V is TRBV9 and J is TRBJ2-7, with D unclear. This CDR3 contains 13 residues. V was cut by 2 bases and J by 4 bases, with 10 bases left in between. From germline, CDR1 is SGDLS and CDR2 YYNGEE. The CDR3 nucleotides read TGTGCCAGCAGCGTTGCGGCCGGGTACGAGCAGTACTTC. Amino acid sequence: CASSVAAGYEQYF.

V gene TRBV5-4 combines with J gene TRBJ1-2; tentative D call: TRBD1 (5 bases). Germline values: CDR1 SGHNT, CDR2 YYREEE (reference sequence). The CDR3 contains 12 residues. With 6 bases removed from V and 8 bases from J, the gap between germline ends came to 14 bases. CDR3 bases: TGTGCCAGCACCCGGGCAGGGCGAGGCTACACCTTC. This translates into CASTRAGRGYTF. Looking up the rest from reference TRBV5-4 and TRBJ1-2 gives the full variable domain: ETGVTQSPTHLIKTRGQQVTLRCSSQSGHNTVSWYQQALGQGPQFIFQYYREEENGRGNFPPRFSGLQFPNYSSELNVNALELDDSALYLCASTRAGRGYTFGSGTRLTVV.

The rearrangement links TRBV7-6 to TRBJ2-6; TRBD2 agrees at 9 bases. V lost 3 bases to trimming and J lost 2 bases; unmatched junction nucleotides: 5. Germline CDR1 reads SGHVS; CDR2 reads FNYEAQ. The CDR3 totals 17 residues. The CDR3 DNA reads as TGTGCCAGCAGCTTTATAGCGGGAGCGGCTGGGGCCAACGTCCTGACTTTC. Translation: CASSFIAGAAGANVLTF.

The rearrangement uses TRBV18 and TRBJ1-5; TRBD1 is a possible D gene (6 bases). Per the germline V gene, CDR1 is KGHSH and CDR2 is LQKENI. The CDR3 is made up of 16 amino acids. Trimming pared 0 bases from V and 2 bases from J, leaving 11 bases between. The CDR3 region has the DNA TGTGCCAGCTCACCACCCACAGGGTCCCGCAATCAGCCCCAGCATTTT. Protein product: CASSPPTGSRNQPQHF.

The chain uses TRBV29-1 and TRBJ2-7; no reliable D call. This CDR3 spans 11 amino acids. The germline V gene encodes CDR1 SQVTM and CDR2 ANQGSEA. V lost 6 bases and J lost 3, with 9 bases in between. The CDR3 DNA reads as TGCAGCGTCGGAGACGGCTACGAGCAGTACTTC. It yields the protein CSVGDGYEQYF.

V gene TRBV7-2 combines with J gene TRBJ2-2; 13 bases map to TRBD2. The V segment lost 5 bases and the J segment 4 bases; nucleotides outside the gene matches: 10. The length of the CDR3 is 18 residues. Germline CDR1 is SGHTA and CDR2 is FQGNSA. CDR3 sequence (DNA): TGTGCCAGCAGCCTCACTAGCGGGAGGGCCCAGGGCACCGGGGAGCTGTTTTTT. Translated, it gives CASSLTSGRAQGTGELFF.

The chain uses TRBV30 and TRBJ1-4, with 7 bases aligning to TRBD1. The CDR3 is 15 residues long. Trimming took 3 bases from V and 3 from J; bases not matched to a gene: 7. Germline V CDR1 and CDR2: GTSNPN, SVGIG (reference sequence). The CDR3 sequence is CAWRRGLGANEKLFF. The CDR3 nucleotides are TGTGCCTGGAGAAGGGGGCTGGGGGCTAATGAAAAACTGTTTTTT.